The entry that follows covers one T cell receptor (beta chain) sequence. As yet, its antigen is unknown. The data derive from a study of identifying expanded T cells in peripheral blood. Healthy donors had no documented immune events, such as infections, while sampled. Per the germline V gene, CDR1 is SEHNR and CDR2 is FQNEAQ (reference sequence). Trimming removed 5 bases at V and 1 base at J, with 14 bases between. CDR3 length: 15 amino acids. General study results and limits: Over around two and four weeks, about 16 and 20 clones changed, versus around 1.2 between replicates. Approximately 2-week clone count variance significantly increased as total template count grew.

Data came from immunoSEQ multiplex PCR; TCRdb stores just in-frame clones and leaves some out. The sample contains 70,000 to 100,000 clones, 75% to 90% of which appear only once. The receptor comes from a person aged 18-70 years in good health. Sequenced: blood. The chain is built from TRBV7-9 and TRBJ1-1; D is perhaps TRBD1 (5 bases). CDR3 in amino acids: CASSPSPTANTEAFF. The CDR3 coding sequence is TGTGCCAGCAGCCCATCTCCGACAGCGAACACTGAAGCTTTCTTT.